This T cell receptor beta chain was recorded in a study of blood T cell repertoires in COVID-19. Looking at the study overall: Spain, Italy and the United States supplied samples that represented acute and convalescent COVID-19. T cells, B-cell-depleted T cells, or PBMCs provided the cDNA or gDNA that served as material.

The germline gives CDR1 KGHSH, CDR2 LQKENI. Trimming took 3 bases from V and 7 from J, leaving 12 bases between them. The CDR3 has 14 residues. Original methodology: Nucleated cell counts were estimated from reference gene primer amplification. The repertoire was sequenced with immunoSEQ multiplex PCR; TCRdb's copy has only in-frame clones and lacks some. That table supplies the V and J calls and clone size; D and trimming were determined from the DNA. Among about 330,000 clones, 70% to 90% were seen once, and the ten largest hold 6.4%. The clonotype was recovered from a man between 18 and 29 years old who had recovered from COVID-19. V usage is TRBV18 and J usage is TRBJ2-2; the D is unclear. The source material was peripheral blood. Here the CDR3 DNA reads TGTGCCAGCTCACCCCTCTCTAACGGCGGGGAGCTGTTTTTT. Its protein product is CASSPLSNGGELFF.